Below are 16 T cell receptor beta chains sequenced from a single sample in a study of T-cell memory formation after mild COVID-19. MiXCR, applied by TCRdb to the 5' RACE reads, yields one record per CDR3 protein. The sample has around 300,000 distinct CDR3 sequences; 15% to 20% are singletons. Sequencing was done on a sample of PBMCs or a T cell subset sorted from them (not recorded which). Receptors were obtained from a young man who had mild COVID-19 (a few samples of this study predate the infection). Cell type and time point are not known.

This clonotype was recorded a few times. This chain joins TRBV2 and TRBJ2-1; D is ambiguous. Trimming cost V 0 bases and J 10 bases, with 13 bases left between them. Germline V gives CDR1 SNHLY, CDR2 FYNNEI. The CDR3 spans 14 residues. The DNA for the CDR3 is TGTGCCAGCAGTGAAGCGAGCCAGACGCGGGAGCAGTTCTTC. Translation: CASSEASQTREQFF.

This clonotype came up a few times. The chain has TRBV12-3 or TRBV12-4 and TRBJ1-2, with no clear D. The CDR3 spans 13 residues. Between the trimmed V and J ends, which lost 7 bases and 6 bases, there was a span of 15 bases. This CDR3 reads CASTQGWLDGYTF. DNA for the CDR3: TGTGCCAGCACCCAAGGGTGGCTTGATGGCTACACCTTC.

The chain recombines TRBV5-4 with TRBJ2-5, with D possibly TRBD1 on 6 matching bases. The CDR3 loop spans 16 amino acids. CDR1 and CDR2 (germline): SGHNT, YYREEE (reference sequence). The ends were cut back, 3 bases at V and 1 base at J, with 16 bases in the middle. CDR3 coding DNA: TGTGCCAGCAGCTCCGGACAGAATAGGGTCCAAGAGACCCAGTACTTC. Translation: CASSSGQNRVQETQYF.

The chain employs TRBV20-1 and TRBJ1-1; TRBD1 matches 7 bases. Germline values: CDR1 DFQATT, CDR2 SNEGSKA (reference sequence). Trimming cost V 0 bases and J 2 bases; bases outside gene matches: 6. This CDR3 is built from 15 residues. The CDR3 sequence: CSARDPRGGNTEAFF. CDR3 nucleotide sequence: TGCAGTGCTAGAGATCCCAGGGGGGGAAACACTGAAGCTTTCTTT.

The V call is TRBV9, the J call TRBJ2-2; no clear D gene. This CDR3 is 14 amino acids long. CDR1 and CDR2 (germline): SGDLS, YYNGEE. V dropped 2 bases and J dropped 6 bases, with 11 bases sitting between them. The CDR3 bases are TGTGCCAGCAGCGTCGCGGTGGGTGCCGGGGAGCTGTTTTTT. Translation: CASSVAVGAGELFF. Full variable domain (missing parts from reference TRBV9 and TRBJ2-2): DSGVTQTPKHLITATGQRVTLRCSPRSGDLSVYWYQQSLDQGLQFLIQYYNGEERAKGNILERFSAQQFPDLHSELNLSSLELGDSALYFCASSVAVGAGELFFGEGSRLTVL.

The chain has TRBV10-3 and TRBJ2-5; the D gene is possibly TRBD1 (6 bases). Germline V CDR1 and CDR2: ENHRY, SYGVKD. V gave up 3 bases and J gave up 5 bases, with 13 bases separating them. This CDR3 spans 14 amino acids. CDR3 loop: CAISDEQGSETQYF. DNA of the CDR3: TGTGCCATCAGTGACGAACAGGGCTCGGAGACCCAGTACTTC.

This clonotype was seen repeatedly, ten times or more. The genes are TRBV7-9 and TRBJ2-7; D gene uncertain. The CDR3 is 14 residues long. Germline V gene data show CDR1 as SEHNR and CDR2 as FQNEAQ (reference sequence). Trimming took off 5 bases at V and 5 bases at J, with 16 bases between the two ends. The CDR3 loop reads CASSPLAGRNEQYV. In DNA form, the CDR3 reads TGTGCCAGCAGCCCCCTGGCAGGACGGAACGAGCAGTACGTC.

This clonotype was seen more than once but under ten times. V usage is TRBV4-1 and J usage is TRBJ2-3; D gene ambiguous. Trimming stripped 5 bases from V and 2 bases from J, with 8 bases between. This CDR3 is built from 13 residues. From germline, CDR1 is MGHRA and CDR2 YSYEKL. CDR3 protein: CASSARITDTQYF. CDR3 sequence (DNA): TGCGCCAGCAGCGCCCGGATCACAGATACGCAGTATTTT.

The chain links TRBV20-1 to TRBJ2-3; D is undetermined. Trimming cost V 6 bases and J 4 bases, with 11 bases left between them. The CDR3 runs to 12 residues. Germline CDR1 DFQATT, CDR2 SNEGSKA (reference sequence). CDR3 region: CSAPGRADTQYF. The CDR3 DNA reads as TGCAGTGCGCCCGGTAGGGCAGATACGCAGTATTTT.

This clonotype was observed at least ten times. The chain has TRBV7-2 and TRBJ2-1; D is ambiguous. Trimming pared 5 bases from V and 7 bases from J, leaving 15 bases between. The CDR3 consists of 14 residues. Germline CDR1 reads SGHTA; CDR2 reads FQGNSA. DNA for the CDR3: TGTGCCAGCAGCCGCACGGACGGTAGGAATGAGCAGTTCTTC. Protein product: CASSRTDGRNEQFF.

This clonotype was seen more than once but under ten times. V and J are TRBV28 and TRBJ2-2, with D maybe TRBD1 (6 bases). There are 16 residues in the CDR3. Germline V lookup: CDR1 MDHEN, CDR2 SYDVKM. The ends were cut back, 4 bases at V and 4 bases at J, with 16 bases in the middle. This CDR3 is CASSSMGDTTTGELFF. CDR3 in DNA: TGTGCCAGCAGTTCAATGGGGGACACTACCACCGGGGAGCTGTTTTTT.

This clonotype turned up a few times. The V and J genes are TRBV5-1 and TRBJ1-5; TRBD1 matches 7 bases. Losses at the gene ends were 8 bases for V and 4 bases for J; bases not matched to a gene: 12. The CDR3 runs 15 residues. Germline V gene data show CDR1 as SGHRS and CDR2 as YFSETQ. The CDR3 nucleotides are TGCGCCAGGATAACCTTGGGACAGCATAATCAGCCCCAGCATTTT. Translating it yields CARITLGQHNQPQHF.

The rearrangement links TRBV6-2 or TRBV6-3 to TRBJ2-3; 10 nucleotides agree with TRBD1. Germline V gene data show CDR1 as MNHEY and CDR2 as SVGEGT. With 6 bases clipped from V and 6 bases from J, the junction kept 9 bases outside the gene matches. The CDR3 runs to 15 residues. The CDR3 spells CASRKTTGGADTQYF. The CDR3 DNA is TGTGCCAGCAGAAAGACGACAGGGGGCGCGGATACGCAGTATTTT.

The J gene is TRBJ1-1, the V gene TRBV9; D remains unclear. Trimming left V 3 bases short and J 4 bases short, with 10 bases between. The CDR3 length is 13 residues. Germline V gene data show CDR1 as SGDLS and CDR2 as YYNGEE. The CDR3 DNA is TGTGCCAGCAGCGACTTAGGGAGCACTGAAGCTTTCTTT. Translation: CASSDLGSTEAFF.

This chain joins TRBV2 and TRBJ1-6; the D gene is possibly TRBD1 (6 bases). CDR3 length: 13 residues. Germline loops: CDR1 SNHLY, CDR2 FYNNEI. Trimming removed 4 bases from V and 11 bases from J, with 12 bases in between. CDR3 residues: CASSVTGFPPLHF. The CDR3 nucleotides read TGTGCCAGCAGTGTTACAGGGTTCCCACCCCTCCACTTT.

This chain joins TRBV7-2 and TRBJ2-5, with D tentatively TRBD1 (5 bases). The CDR3 spans 12 residues. V lost 7 bases, J lost 5 bases, and 11 bases lay in between. The V gene's germline CDR1 is SGHTA and CDR2 FQGNSA. The CDR3 loop reads CASTKPGETQYF. The CDR3 DNA follows: TGTGCCAGCACAAAACCAGGGGAGACCCAGTACTTC.